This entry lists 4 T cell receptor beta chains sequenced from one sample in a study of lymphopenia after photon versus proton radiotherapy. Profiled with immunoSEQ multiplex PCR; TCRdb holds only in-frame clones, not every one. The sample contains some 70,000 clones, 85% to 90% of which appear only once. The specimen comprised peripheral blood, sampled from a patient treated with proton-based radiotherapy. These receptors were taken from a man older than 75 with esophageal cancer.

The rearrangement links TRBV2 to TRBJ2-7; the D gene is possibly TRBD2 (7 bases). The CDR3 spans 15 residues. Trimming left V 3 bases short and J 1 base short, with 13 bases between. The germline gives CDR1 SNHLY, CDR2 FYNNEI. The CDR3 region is CASSEGGTRSYEQYF. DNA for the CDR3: TGTGCCAGCAGTGAGGGGGGGACACGGTCCTACGAGCAGTACTTC. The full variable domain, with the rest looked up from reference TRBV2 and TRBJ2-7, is EPEVTQTPSHQVTQMGQEVILRCVPISNHLYFYWYRQILGQKVEFLVSFYNNEISEKSEIFDDQFSVERPDGSNFTLKIRSTKLEDSAMYFCASSEGGTRSYEQYFGPGTRLTVT.

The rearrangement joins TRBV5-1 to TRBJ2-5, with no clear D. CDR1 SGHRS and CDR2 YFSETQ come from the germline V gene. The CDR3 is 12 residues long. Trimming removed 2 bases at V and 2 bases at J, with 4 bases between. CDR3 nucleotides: TGCGCCAGCAGCTTAACACAAGAGACCCAGTACTTC. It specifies CASSLTQETQYF.

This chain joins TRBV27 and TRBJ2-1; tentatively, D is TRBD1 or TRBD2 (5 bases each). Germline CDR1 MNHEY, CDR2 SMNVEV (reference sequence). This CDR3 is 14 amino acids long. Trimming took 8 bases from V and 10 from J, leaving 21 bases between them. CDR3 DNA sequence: TGTGCCAGCGGCTCGGGACGTAGTATAACCGAGCAGTTCTTC. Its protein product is CASGSGRSITEQFF.

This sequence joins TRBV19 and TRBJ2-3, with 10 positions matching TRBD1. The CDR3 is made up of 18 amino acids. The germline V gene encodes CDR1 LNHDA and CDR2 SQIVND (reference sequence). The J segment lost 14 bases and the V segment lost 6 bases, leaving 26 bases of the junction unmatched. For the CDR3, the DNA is TGTGCCAGTAGACCGGGGACAGGGGCCCCTTTTAGCACAGATAAGCCGTATTTT. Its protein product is CASRPGTGAPFSTDKPYF.